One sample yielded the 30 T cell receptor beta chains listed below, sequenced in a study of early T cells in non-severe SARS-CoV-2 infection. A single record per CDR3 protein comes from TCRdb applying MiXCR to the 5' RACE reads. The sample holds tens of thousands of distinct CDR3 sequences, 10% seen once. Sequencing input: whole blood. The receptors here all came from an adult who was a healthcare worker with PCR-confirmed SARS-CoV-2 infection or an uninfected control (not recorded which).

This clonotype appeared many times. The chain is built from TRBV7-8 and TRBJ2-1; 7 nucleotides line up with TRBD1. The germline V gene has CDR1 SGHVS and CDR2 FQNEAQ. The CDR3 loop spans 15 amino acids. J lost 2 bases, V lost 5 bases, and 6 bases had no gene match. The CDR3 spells CASSSRQGPYNEQFF. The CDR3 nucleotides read TGTGCCAGCAGCAGTAGACAGGGACCCTACAATGAGCAGTTCTTC.

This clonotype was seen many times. DNA of the CDR3: TGTGCCAGCAGCTTAGCTCAGGGGGCAGGTGAGCAGTTCTTC. Translated, it gives CASSLAQGAGEQFF. The chain employs TRBV7-2 and TRBJ2-1, with 8 nucleotides matching TRBD1. Germline-derived CDR1 and CDR2 are SGHTA and FQGNSA. J lost 9 bases, V lost 0 bases, and 4 bases had no gene match. The CDR3 covers 14 residues.

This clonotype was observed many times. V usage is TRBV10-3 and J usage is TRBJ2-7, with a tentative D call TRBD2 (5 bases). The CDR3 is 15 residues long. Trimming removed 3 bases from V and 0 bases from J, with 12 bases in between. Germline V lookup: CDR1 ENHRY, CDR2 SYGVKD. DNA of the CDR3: TGTGCCATCAGTGATGGACTGGAGAGCTCCTACGAGCAGTACTTC. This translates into CAISDGLESSYEQYF.

The CDR3 reads CASSIGPLDNEQFF. DNA for the CDR3: TGTGCCAGTAGTATAGGGCCCCTAGACAATGAGCAGTTCTTC. The V and J genes are TRBV19 and TRBJ2-1; no definite D call. This CDR3 has 14 amino acids. Germline V CDR1 and CDR2: LNHDA, SQIVND (reference sequence). Trimming cost V 1 base and J 5 bases, with 9 bases left between them.

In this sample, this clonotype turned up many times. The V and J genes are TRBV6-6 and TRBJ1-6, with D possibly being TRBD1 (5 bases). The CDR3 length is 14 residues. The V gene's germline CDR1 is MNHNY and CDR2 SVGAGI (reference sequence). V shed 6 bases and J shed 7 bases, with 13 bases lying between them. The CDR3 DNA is TGTGCCAGCAGAGCCGGGACGCAGAATTCACCCCTCCACTTT. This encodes CASRAGTQNSPLHF.

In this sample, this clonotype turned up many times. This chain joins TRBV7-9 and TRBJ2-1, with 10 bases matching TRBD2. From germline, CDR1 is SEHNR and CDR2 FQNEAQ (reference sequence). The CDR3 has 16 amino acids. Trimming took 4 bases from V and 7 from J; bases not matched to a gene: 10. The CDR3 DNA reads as TGTGCCAGCAGCTCCTGGACTAGCGGAGAGGTGAATGAGCAGTTCTTC. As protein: CASSSWTSGEVNEQFF.

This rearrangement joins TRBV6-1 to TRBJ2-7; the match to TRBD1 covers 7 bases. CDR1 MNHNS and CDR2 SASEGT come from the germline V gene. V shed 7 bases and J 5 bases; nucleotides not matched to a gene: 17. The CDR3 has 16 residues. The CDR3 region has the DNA TGTGCCAGCACCCAAAAAGAGACAGGGACGACCGACGAGCAGTACTTC. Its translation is CASTQKETGTTDEQYF.

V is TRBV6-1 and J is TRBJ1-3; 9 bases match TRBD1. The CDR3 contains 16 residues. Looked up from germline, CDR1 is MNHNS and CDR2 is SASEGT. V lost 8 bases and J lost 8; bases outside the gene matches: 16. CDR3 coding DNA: TGTGCCAGCTATCCATTAAAAGGGACAGGGTCAGACACCATATATTTT. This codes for CASYPLKGTGSDTIYF.

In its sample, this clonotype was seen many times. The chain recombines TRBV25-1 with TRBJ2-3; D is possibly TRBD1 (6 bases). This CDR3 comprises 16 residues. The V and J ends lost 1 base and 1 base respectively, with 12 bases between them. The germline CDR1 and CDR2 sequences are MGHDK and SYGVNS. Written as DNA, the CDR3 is TGTGCCAGCAGTGAATCTACAGGGATCGGCACAGATACGCAGTATTTT. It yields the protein CASSESTGIGTDTQYF.

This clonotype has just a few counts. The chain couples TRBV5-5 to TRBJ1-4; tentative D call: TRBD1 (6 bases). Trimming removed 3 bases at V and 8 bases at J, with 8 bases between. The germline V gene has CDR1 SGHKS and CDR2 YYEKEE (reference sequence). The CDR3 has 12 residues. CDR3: CASSWGREKLFF. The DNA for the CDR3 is TGTGCCAGCAGCTGGGGGCGGGAAAAACTGTTTTTT.

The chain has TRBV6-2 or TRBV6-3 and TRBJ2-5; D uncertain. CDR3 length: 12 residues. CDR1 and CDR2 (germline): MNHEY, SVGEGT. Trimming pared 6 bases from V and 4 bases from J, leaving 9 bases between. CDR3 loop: CASRDPSETQYF. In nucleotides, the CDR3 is TGTGCCAGCAGAGACCCCTCAGAGACCCAGTACTTC.

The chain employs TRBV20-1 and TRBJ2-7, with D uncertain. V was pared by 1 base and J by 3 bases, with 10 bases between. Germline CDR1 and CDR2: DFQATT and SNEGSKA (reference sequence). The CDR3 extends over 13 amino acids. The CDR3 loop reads CSARVGSGYEQYF. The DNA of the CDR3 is TGCAGTGCTAGAGTAGGGTCGGGCTACGAGCAGTACTTC.

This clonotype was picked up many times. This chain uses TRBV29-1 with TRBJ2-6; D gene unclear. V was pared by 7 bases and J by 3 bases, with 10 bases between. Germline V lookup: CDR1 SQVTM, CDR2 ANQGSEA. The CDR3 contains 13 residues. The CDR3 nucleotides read TGCAGCGCCAGGAGTTTTGGGGCCAACGTCCTGACTTTC. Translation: CSARSFGANVLTF.

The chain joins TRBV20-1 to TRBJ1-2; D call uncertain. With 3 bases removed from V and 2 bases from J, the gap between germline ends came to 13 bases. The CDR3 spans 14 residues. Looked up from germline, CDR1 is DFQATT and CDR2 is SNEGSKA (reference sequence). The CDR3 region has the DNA TGCAGTGCTAGTTGGGCCCCGGAAAACTATGGCTACACCTTC. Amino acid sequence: CSASWAPENYGYTF.

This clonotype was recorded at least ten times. This CDR3 reads CASRLKYEQYF. CDR3 nucleotides: TGTGCCAGCAGACTTAAGTACGAGCAGTACTTC. The V call is TRBV6-1, the J call TRBJ2-7, with D uncertain. The CDR3 sequence is 11 residues long. Germline assignment: CDR1 MNHNS and CDR2 SASEGT. The V end was cut by 6 bases, the J end by 4 bases, with 7 bases between.

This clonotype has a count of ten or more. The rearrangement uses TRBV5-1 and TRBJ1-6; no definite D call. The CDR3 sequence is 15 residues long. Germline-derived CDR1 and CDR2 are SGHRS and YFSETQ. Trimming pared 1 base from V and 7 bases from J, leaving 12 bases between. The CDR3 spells CASSLYPETNSPLHF. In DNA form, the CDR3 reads TGCGCCAGCAGCTTGTACCCAGAAACAAATTCACCCCTCCACTTT.

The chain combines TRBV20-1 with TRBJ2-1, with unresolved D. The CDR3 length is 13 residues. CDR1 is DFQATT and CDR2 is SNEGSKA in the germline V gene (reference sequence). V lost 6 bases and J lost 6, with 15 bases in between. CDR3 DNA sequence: TGCAGTGCCTCACGACCCCAAGGCAATGAGCAGTTCTTC. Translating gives CSASRPQGNEQFF.

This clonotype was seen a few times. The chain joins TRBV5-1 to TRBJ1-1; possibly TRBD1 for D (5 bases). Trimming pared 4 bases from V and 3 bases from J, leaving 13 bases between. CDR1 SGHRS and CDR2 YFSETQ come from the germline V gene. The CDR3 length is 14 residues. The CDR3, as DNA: TGCGCCAGCAGCCCAGGGCCCCGGGACACTGAAGCTTTCTTT. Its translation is CASSPGPRDTEAFF.

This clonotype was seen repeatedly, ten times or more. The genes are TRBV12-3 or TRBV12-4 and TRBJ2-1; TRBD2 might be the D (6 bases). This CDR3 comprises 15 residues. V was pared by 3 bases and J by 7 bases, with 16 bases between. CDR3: CASSFSSGGTNEQFF. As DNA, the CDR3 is TGTGCCAGCAGTTTTTCGAGTGGCGGGACTAATGAGCAGTTCTTC.

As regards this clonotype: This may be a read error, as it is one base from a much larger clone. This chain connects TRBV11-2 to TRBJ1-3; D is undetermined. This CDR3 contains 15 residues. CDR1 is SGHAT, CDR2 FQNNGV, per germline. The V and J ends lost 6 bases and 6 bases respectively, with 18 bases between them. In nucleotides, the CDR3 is TGTGCCAGCAGAGATCTCCCCGGGAGACTAAACACCATATATTTT. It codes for CASRDLPGRLNTIYF.

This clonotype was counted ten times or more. Here the CDR3 reads CSVGLANIQYF. The CDR3 DNA sequence: TGCAGCGTAGGACTAGCAAACATTCAGTACTTC. V usage is TRBV29-1 and J usage is TRBJ2-4, with 8 bases fitting TRBD2. The CDR3 covers 11 residues. With V trimmed by 6 bases and J by 6 bases, 1 base remained unmatched. Germline assignment: CDR1 SQVTM and CDR2 ANQGSEA. Using reference TRBV29-1 and TRBJ2-4 for the parts outside the CDR3, the full variable domain is SAVISQKPSRDICQRGTSLTIQCQVDSQVTMMFWYRQQPGQSLTLIATANQGSEATYESGFVIDKFPISRPNLTFSTLTVSNMSPEDSSIYLCSVGLANIQYFGAGTRLSVL.

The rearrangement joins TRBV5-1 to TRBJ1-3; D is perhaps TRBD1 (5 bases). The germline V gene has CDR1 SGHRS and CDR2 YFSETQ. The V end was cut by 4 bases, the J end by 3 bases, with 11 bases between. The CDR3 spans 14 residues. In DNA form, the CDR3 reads TGCGCCAGCAGCATCGGACAATATGGAAACACCATATATTTT. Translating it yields CASSIGQYGNTIYF.

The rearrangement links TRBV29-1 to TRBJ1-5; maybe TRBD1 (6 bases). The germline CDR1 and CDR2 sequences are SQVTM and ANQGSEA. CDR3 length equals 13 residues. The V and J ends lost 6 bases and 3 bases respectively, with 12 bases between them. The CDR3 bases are TGCAGCGTGAGAGGGGGGACCAATCAGCCCCAGCATTTT. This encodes CSVRGGTNQPQHF.

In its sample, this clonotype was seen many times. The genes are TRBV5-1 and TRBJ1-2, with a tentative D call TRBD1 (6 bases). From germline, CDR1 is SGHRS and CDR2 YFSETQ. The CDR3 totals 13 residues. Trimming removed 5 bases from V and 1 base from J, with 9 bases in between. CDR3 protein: CASSSDSNYGYTF. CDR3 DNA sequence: TGCGCCAGCAGTTCGGACAGTAACTATGGCTACACCTTC. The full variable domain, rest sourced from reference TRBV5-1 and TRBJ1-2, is KAGVTQTPRYLIKTRGQQVTLSCSPISGHRSVSWYQQTPGQGLQFLFEYFSETQRNKGNFPGRFSGRQFSNSRSEMNVSTLELGDSALYLCASSSDSNYGYTFGSGTRLTVV.

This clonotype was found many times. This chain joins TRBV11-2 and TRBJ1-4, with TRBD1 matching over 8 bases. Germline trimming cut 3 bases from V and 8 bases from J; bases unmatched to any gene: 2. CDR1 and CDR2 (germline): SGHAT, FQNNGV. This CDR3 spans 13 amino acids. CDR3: CASSFPGGEKLFF. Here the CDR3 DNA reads TGTGCCAGCAGCTTTCCAGGGGGCGAAAAACTGTTTTTT.

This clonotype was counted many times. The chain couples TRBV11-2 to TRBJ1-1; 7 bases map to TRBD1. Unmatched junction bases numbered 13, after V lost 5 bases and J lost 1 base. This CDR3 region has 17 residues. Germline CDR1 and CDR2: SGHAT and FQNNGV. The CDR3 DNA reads TGTGCCAGCAGCCTAAAGGGCAGGGGGGACTGGAACACTGAAGCTTTCTTT. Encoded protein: CASSLKGRGDWNTEAFF.

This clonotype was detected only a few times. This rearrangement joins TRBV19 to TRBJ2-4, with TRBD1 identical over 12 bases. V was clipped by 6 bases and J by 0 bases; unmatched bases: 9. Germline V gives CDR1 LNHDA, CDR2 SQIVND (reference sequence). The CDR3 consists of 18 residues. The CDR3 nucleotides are TGTGCCAGTAGAGGCCCCGGGACAGGGGGCGCAGCCAAAAACATTCAGTACTTC. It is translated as CASRGPGTGGAAKNIQYF.

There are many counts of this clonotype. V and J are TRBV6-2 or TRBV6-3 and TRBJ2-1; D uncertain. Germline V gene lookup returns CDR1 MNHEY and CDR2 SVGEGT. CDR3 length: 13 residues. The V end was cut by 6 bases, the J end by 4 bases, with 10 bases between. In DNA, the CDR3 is TGTGCCAGCAGCTCGACTGGTTACAATGAGCAGTTCTTC. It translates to CASSSTGYNEQFF.

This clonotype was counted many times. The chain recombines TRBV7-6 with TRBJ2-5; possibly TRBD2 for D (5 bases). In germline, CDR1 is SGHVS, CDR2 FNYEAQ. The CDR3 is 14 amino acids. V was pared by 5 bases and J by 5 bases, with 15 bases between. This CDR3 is CASSQDGERETQYF. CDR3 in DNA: TGTGCCAGCAGCCAGGACGGGGAAAGGGAGACCCAGTACTTC.

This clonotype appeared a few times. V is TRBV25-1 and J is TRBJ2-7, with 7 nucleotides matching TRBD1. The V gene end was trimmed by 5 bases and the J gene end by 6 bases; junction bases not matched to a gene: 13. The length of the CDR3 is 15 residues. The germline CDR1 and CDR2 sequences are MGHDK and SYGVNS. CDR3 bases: TGTGCCAGCAGTCCGCCGACAGGGACCCGGGGCGAGCAGTACTTC. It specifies CASSPPTGTRGEQYF.